This entry lists 11 T cell receptor beta chains sequenced from one sample in a study of T-cell memory formation after mild COVID-19. TCRdb ran MiXCR on the 5' RACE reads and lists one entry per CDR3 protein. The sample includes around 400,000 distinct CDR3 sequences, 24% of them seen just once. The sample consisted of PBMCs or a T cell subset sorted from them (not recorded which). All receptors derive from an adult woman who had mild COVID-19 (a few samples of this study predate the infection). Cell type and time point are not known.

CDR3 sequence: CASSPRGENTEAFF. The CDR3 nucleotides are TGTGCCAGCTCACCCCGAGGGGAGAACACTGAAGCTTTCTTT. This rearrangement joins TRBV18 to TRBJ1-1; TRBD1 is a possible D gene (5 bases). Trimming pared 3 bases from V and 1 base from J, leaving 9 bases between. Looked up from germline, CDR1 is KGHSH and CDR2 is LQKENI. This CDR3 is built from 14 residues.

This clonotype was counted only a few times. This chain links TRBV20-1 with TRBJ2-1, with 10 bases that match TRBD2. V lost 6 bases to trimming and J lost 2 bases; unmatched junction nucleotides: 7. This CDR3 comprises 15 residues. Germline V lookup: CDR1 DFQATT, CDR2 SNEGSKA (reference sequence). For the CDR3, the DNA is TGCAGTGCCGACGCTAGCGGGAGCGCCTACAATGAGCAGTTCTTC. Its protein is CSADASGSAYNEQFF.

The chain has TRBV20-1 and TRBJ2-2; TRBD1 matches 8 bases. The germline gives CDR1 DFQATT, CDR2 SNEGSKA (reference sequence). With V trimmed by 6 bases and J by 8 bases, 14 bases remained unmatched. The CDR3 spans 15 residues. The CDR3 protein is CSAPRAGGLNGELFF. The CDR3, as DNA: TGCAGTGCCCCAAGGGCAGGGGGCTTGAATGGGGAGCTGTTTTTT.

This clonotype was observed many times. The chain is built from TRBV6-5 and TRBJ2-1; D uncertain. V gave up 8 bases and J gave up 6 bases, with 11 bases separating them. Germline CDR1 MNHEY, CDR2 SVGAGI. The length of the CDR3 is 12 residues. The CDR3: CASLGLRNEQFF. CDR3 bases: TGTGCCAGCCTAGGTCTTCGCAATGAGCAGTTCTTC.

This clonotype was picked up a small number of times. V usage is TRBV19 and J usage is TRBJ1-6; D remains ambiguous. Germline V gene data show CDR1 as LNHDA and CDR2 as SQIVND (reference sequence). The CDR3 loop spans 13 amino acids. V shed 5 bases and J shed 8 bases, with 10 bases lying between them. The CDR3 is CASSLQRDSPLHF. In DNA, the CDR3 is TGTGCCAGTAGTCTACAGAGGGATTCACCCCTCCACTTT.

The chain combines TRBV19 with TRBJ2-1; D tentatively fits TRBD1 or TRBD2 (7 bases each). V dropped 2 bases and J dropped 5 bases, with 13 bases sitting between them. Per the germline V gene, CDR1 is LNHDA and CDR2 is SQIVND (reference sequence). The CDR3 consists of 15 residues. CDR3 DNA: TGTGCCAGTAGTATAAGGCAGGGGGGGGACAATGAGCAGTTCTTC. It encodes CASSIRQGGDNEQFF.

The gene calls are TRBV24-1 and TRBJ1-5, with D maybe TRBD1 (5 bases). Trimming took 7 bases from V and 4 from J, leaving 10 bases between them. This CDR3 has 13 residues. Germline V gives CDR1 KGHDR, CDR2 SFDVKD. The CDR3 DNA reads TGTGCCACCAGAGCCTCAGGGAATCAGCCCCAGCATTTT. It is translated as CATRASGNQPQHF.

The chain combines TRBV27 with TRBJ2-7; 7 nucleotides align to TRBD1. Per the germline V gene, CDR1 is MNHEY and CDR2 is SMNVEV (reference sequence). The CDR3 is 13 amino acids. Trimming removed 5 bases from V and 7 bases from J; junction bases left unmatched: 8. Written as DNA, the CDR3 is TGTGCCAGCAGTCCCTACAGGGGAAGGGAGCAGTACTTC. This gives the protein CASSPYRGREQYF.

V usage is TRBV20-1 and J usage is TRBJ1-2; a weak D match, TRBD1 (6 bases). The CDR3 has 11 amino acids. The germline CDR1 and CDR2 sequences are DFQATT and SNEGSKA (reference sequence). The V and J ends lost 6 bases and 7 bases respectively, with 12 bases between them. The DNA of the CDR3 is TGCAGTGCCTCGACAGGATTTGGCTACACCTTC. As protein: CSASTGFGYTF.

The chain combines TRBV24-1 with TRBJ2-1; D is ambiguous. Germline V CDR1 and CDR2: KGHDR, SFDVKD. There are 14 residues in the CDR3. Trimming pared 4 bases from V and 7 bases from J, leaving 13 bases between. The CDR3 region has the DNA TGTGCCACCAGTGAGTCGGTCGCTGGGAATGAGCAGTTCTTC. Translated, it gives CATSESVAGNEQFF.

This clonotype was detected a few times. The rearrangement joins TRBV20-1 to TRBJ1-1; D may be TRBD1 (6 bases). Trimming removed 4 bases from V and 1 base from J, with 13 bases in between. CDR1 is DFQATT and CDR2 is SNEGSKA in the germline V gene (reference sequence). The CDR3 totals 14 residues. The CDR3 region is CSANRGATNTEAFF. CDR3 DNA: TGCAGTGCTAATAGGGGGGCCACGAACACTGAAGCTTTCTTT.